This is a list of T cell receptor beta chains from one sample in a study of OX40 agonist ivuxolimab in advanced cancers. The protocol was immunoSEQ multiplex PCR, while the TCRdb copy is restricted to in-frame clones and leaves out a portion. In the table there are tens of thousands of clones, under 90% of which are singletons. The starting material was CD4+ or CD8+ T cells sorted from blood, obtained in a trial of the OX40 agonist ivuxolimab. The receptor source for this set is an adult with an advanced solid tumor such as melanoma, head and neck, liver or kidney cancer. CDR3s include the opening cysteine and the closing phenylalanine or tryptophan. The D gene is left open where the match is weak. The size of a clone is reported for some rows only, either as once, few or many, or as a class for expanded clones.

j_call v_call clone_size d_call cdr3_aa cdr3_nt
TRBJ1-5 TRBV27 NA NA CASSLSAGWAQPQHF TGTGCCAGCAGTTTATCGGCAGGGTGGGCTCAGCCCCAGCATTTT
TRBJ2-7 TRBV29-1 NA NA CSVELSSYEQYF TGCAGCGTTGAACTCAGCTCCTACGAGCAGTACTTC
TRBJ1-4 TRBV5-1 NA NA CASSFSASSSEKLFF TGCGCCAGCAGCTTCTCAGCGAGTTCTTCTGAAAAACTGTTTTTT
TRBJ1-1 TRBV4-3 NA NA CASSQTGQAGGAFF TGCGCCAGCAGCCAAACCGGGCAGGCCGGGGGAGCTTTCTTT
TRBJ1-2 TRBV30 NA TRBD1 CAWTQGTGAYGYTF TGTGCCTGGACCCAAGGGACAGGAGCGTATGGCTACACCTTC
TRBJ1-6 TRBV2 NA NA CASRRTDGPNGSPLHF TGTGCCAGCAGGCGCACGGACGGACCCAACGGTTCACCCCTCCACTTT
TRBJ1-5 TRBV6-6 NA NA CASSYSSGGGGRAQHF TGTGCCAGCAGTTACTCGAGTGGGGGCGGAGGTCGGGCCCAGCATTTT
TRBJ2-5 TRBV9 NA NA CASSVRPGLETQYF TGTGCCAGCAGCGTAAGACCGGGACTAGAGACCCAGTACTTC
TRBJ1-4 TRBV15 NA NA CATSRDRRANEKLFF TGTGCCACCAGCAGAGATCGAAGGGCTAATGAAAAACTGTTTTTT
TRBJ2-5 TRBV30 NA NA CAWRSQDTRRTQYF TGTGCCTGGAGAAGTCAGGACACCCGAAGGACCCAGTACTTC
TRBJ1-1 TRBV7-9 NA NA CASSLQGANTEAFF TGTGCCAGCAGCTTGCAGGGCGCGAACACTGAAGCTTTCTTT
TRBJ1-2 TRBV10-1 NA TRBD1 CASSPRQGKGTNYGYTF TGCGCCAGCAGTCCACGACAGGGGAAAGGAACTAACTATGGCTACACCTTC
TRBJ1-1 TRBV6-5 NA TRBD1 CASSSTGTGNTEAFF TGTGCCAGCAGTTCAACCGGGACAGGGAACACTGAAGCTTTCTTT
TRBJ1-2 TRBV7-9 NA NA CASTYLGGQGYTF TGTGCCAGCACCTATCTCGGAGGGCAGGGCTACACCTTC
TRBJ2-3 TRBV7-2 NA NA CASSLMLASSTDTQYF TGTGCCAGCAGCTTAATGCTAGCGTCTAGCACAGATACGCAGTATTTT
TRBJ1-2 TRBV2 NA NA CASGPGKEGYTF TGTGCCAGCGGGCCGGGTAAGGAGGGCTACACCTTC
TRBJ2-5 TRBV30 NA NA CAWSLLGVRETQYF TGTGCCTGGAGCTTATTAGGAGTGAGAGAGACCCAGTACTTC
TRBJ2-2 TRBV11-2 NA NA CASIYRWGTGELFF TGTGCCAGCATCTACAGATGGGGCACCGGGGAGCTGTTTTTT
TRBJ1-5 TRBV6-1 few NA CASSVRRPSGLEQPQHF TGTGCCAGCAGTGTGAGGCGACCCAGCGGCCTTGAACAGCCCCAGCATTTT
TRBJ2-3 TRBV30 NA NA CAWSPRLESTDTQYF TGTGCCTGGAGTCCTAGACTAGAAAGCACAGATACGCAGTATTTT
TRBJ2-5 TRBV6-6 NA TRBD1 CASSRDRVEQTQYF TGTGCCAGCAGCCGAGACAGGGTTGAACAGACCCAGTACTTC
TRBJ1-1 TRBV6-5 few NA CASSYLETGEAFF TGTGCCAGCAGTTACTTGGAGACTGGGGAAGCTTTCTTT
TRBJ2-1 TRBV10-3 NA TRBD2 CAISEFSGAYNEQFF TGTGCCATCAGTGAGTTTAGCGGGGCCTACAATGAGCAGTTCTTC
TRBJ2-1 TRBV9 NA TRBD2 CASSGLAAYNEQFF TGTGCCAGCAGCGGGCTAGCGGCTTACAATGAGCAGTTCTTC
TRBJ1-1 TRBV15 NA NA CATSRDSAVTTEAFF TGTGCCACCAGCAGAGATAGCGCGGTAACCACTGAAGCTTTCTTT
TRBJ2-1 TRBV19 NA NA CASSITSQGPYNEQFF TGTGCCAGTAGTATCACGAGTCAGGGGCCGTACAATGAGCAGTTCTTC
TRBJ2-5 TRBV7-9 few TRBD1 CASSSKGTGGRVAQYF TGTGCCAGCAGTTCTAAGGGGACAGGCGGACGTGTGGCCCAGTACTTC
TRBJ1-4 TRBV28 NA NA CASSPSTNEKLFF TGTGCCAGCAGTCCATCAACTAATGAAAAACTGTTTTTT
TRBJ2-3 TRBV9 NA NA CASSVAGGRTDTQYF TGTGCCAGCAGCGTAGCGGGTGGGAGAACAGATACGCAGTATTTT
TRBJ1-2 TRBV11-2 NA NA CASSHRRSNGYTF TGTGCCAGCAGCCACCGACGGTCCAATGGCTACACCTTC
TRBJ2-7 TRBV18 NA NA CASSPSRRAPYEQYF TGTGCCAGCTCACCTTCTCGCAGGGCCCCCTACGAGCAGTACTTC
TRBJ1-1 TRBV2 NA NA CASSFTGNPNTEAFF TGTGCCAGCAGTTTTACCGGGAACCCGAACACTGAAGCTTTCTTT
TRBJ1-2 TRBV5-6 NA TRBD1 CASSPGQGAYGYTF TGTGCCAGCAGCCCGGGACAGGGGGCCTATGGCTACACCTTC
TRBJ2-3 TRBV10-3 NA TRBD2 CAIRGTSGKTDTQYF TGTGCCATCAGGGGGACTAGCGGGAAAACAGATACGCAGTATTTT
TRBJ2-5 TRBV6-5 NA NA CASSSRFAQYF TGTGCCAGCAGTTCCAGGTTCGCGCAGTACTTC
TRBJ2-7 TRBV7-9 NA NA CASSPPAGLSYEQYF TGTGCCAGCAGCCCCCCAGCGGGCCTTTCCTACGAGCAGTACTTC
TRBJ2-1 TRBV19 NA NA CASGLRRNEQFF TGTGCCAGTGGATTGCGACGAAATGAGCAGTTCTTC
TRBJ1-1 TRBV20-1 NA TRBD1 CSATGGTEAFF TGCAGTGCAACAGGGGGCACTGAAGCTTTCTTT
TRBJ2-7 TRBV5-4 NA TRBD2 CASSPRASGSGASYEQYF TGTGCCAGCAGCCCGCGGGCTAGCGGGAGTGGAGCGTCCTACGAGCAGTACTTC
TRBJ2-7 TRBV25-1 NA NA CASSDYRGGYEQYF TGTGCCAGCAGTGACTACAGGGGAGGGTACGAGCAGTACTTC
TRBJ2-6 TRBV11-1 NA NA CASSPYSGANVLTF TGTGCCAGCAGCCCATACTCTGGGGCCAACGTCCTGACTTTC
TRBJ2-3 TRBV15 NA NA CATSRDPTGADTQYF TGTGCCACCAGCAGAGATCCCACGGGGGCAGATACGCAGTATTTT
TRBJ2-1 TRBV12-5 NA TRBD2 CASGLVLDGTSGRNEQFF TGTGCTAGTGGTTTGGTACTTGACGGGACTAGCGGGAGGAATGAGCAGTTCTTC
TRBJ2-1 TRBV5-1 few NA CASSLGGKNEQFF TGCGCCAGCAGCTTGGGGGGTAAGAATGAGCAGTTCTTC
TRBJ1-3 TRBV30 medium-sized NA CAWSPGQTGNTIYF TGTGCCTGGAGCCCCGGGCAGACTGGAAACACCATATATTTT
TRBJ2-7 TRBV16 NA TRBD1 CASSYRGPTYEQYF TGTGCCAGCAGCTACAGGGGGCCAACCTACGAGCAGTACTTC
TRBJ2-2 TRBV29-1 NA TRBD1 CSVRDSTTGELFF TGCAGCGTTAGGGACAGCACCACCGGGGAGCTGTTTTTT
TRBJ1-5 TRBV19 NA NA CASSIDEGYSNQPQHF TGTGCCAGTAGTATAGATGAGGGCTATAGCAATCAGCCCCAGCATTTT
TRBJ2-1 TRBV5-1 NA TRBD2 CASSHFTSGSDNEQFF TGCGCCAGCAGCCACTTTACTAGCGGGAGTGACAATGAGCAGTTCTTC
TRBJ2-5 TRBV7-9 NA TRBD2 CASSRGLAGGSGETQYF TGTGCCAGCAGCCGCGGACTAGCGGGAGGATCGGGGGAGACCCAGTACTTC
TRBJ1-2 TRBV2 NA TRBD1 CASSEDRGIYTF TGTGCCAGCAGTGAAGACAGGGGGATCTACACCTTC
TRBJ1-4 TRBV6-6 NA NA CASAAGAFEKLFF TGTGCCAGCGCGGCAGGGGCTTTCGAAAAACTGTTTTTT
TRBJ1-2 TRBV30 few TRBD1 CAWRGTGDYGYTF TGTGCCTGGAGGGGGACAGGGGACTATGGCTACACCTTC
TRBJ2-2 TRBV4-3 NA TRBD1 CASSQDIGTGHTGELFF TGCGCCAGCAGCCAGGATATAGGGACAGGGCACACCGGGGAGCTGTTTTTT
TRBJ2-7 TRBV2 few NA CASSAGPYEQYF TGTGCCAGCAGCGCGGGCCCCTACGAGCAGTACTTC
TRBJ2-7 TRBV6-5 NA TRBD1 CASSSSLQGARYEQYF TGTGCCAGCAGTTCTTCCCTACAGGGGGCGCGCTACGAGCAGTACTTC
TRBJ2-1 TRBV10-3 NA NA CAISDSYDRSYNEQFF TGTGCCATCAGTGATAGTTATGACAGAAGTTACAATGAGCAGTTCTTC
TRBJ1-1 TRBV29-1 NA NA CSVHVGFMNTEAFF TGCAGCGTCCACGTGGGGTTCATGAACACTGAAGCTTTCTTT
TRBJ2-5 TRBV6-6 NA TRBD1 CASSSNRGWETQYF TGTGCCAGCAGTTCCAACAGGGGGTGGGAGACCCAGTACTTC